The 17 T cell receptor beta chains below were found in one sample sequenced in a study of beta chain features in type 1 diabetes. Of the isolated RNA, all was reverse transcribed, and so the sequenced material was expressed TCRB transcripts. Profiling relied on immunoSEQ multiplex PCR, and the TCRdb table lists in-frame clones only, not all of them. The repertoire holds 810,000 or so clones, roughly 16% seen once, with around 0.02% in the top ten. Sequenced material: naive CD4+ T cells from blood. The receptors were sampled from a woman in her late teens or twenties in good health.

This CDR3 reads CASSLGQGVNQPQHF. DNA for the CDR3: TGTGCCAGCTCTCTCGGACAGGGGGTCAATCAGCCCCAGCATTTT. This chain joins TRBV5-6 and TRBJ1-5; 10 bases fit TRBD1. Unmatched junction bases numbered 7, after V lost 7 bases and J lost 3 bases. This CDR3 contains 15 residues. Germline V gene sequence: CDR1 SGHDT, CDR2 YYEEEE.

The chain employs TRBV5-4 and TRBJ2-1; perhaps TRBD2 as D (6 bases). Per the germline V gene, CDR1 is SGHNT and CDR2 is YYREEE (reference sequence). CDR3 size: 14 residues. Trimming shortened V by 4 bases and J by 5 bases, and 13 bases separated the two germline ends. The CDR3 is CASSPRREHNEQFF. Here the CDR3 DNA reads TGTGCCAGCAGCCCTAGGCGGGAACACAATGAGCAGTTCTTC.

This clone was counted a few times. Additional DNA sequences in this sample encode the identical CDR3. The rearrangement joins TRBV7-3 to TRBJ2-2; no firm D call. This CDR3 comprises 14 residues. Germline CDR1 reads SGHTA; CDR2 reads FQGTGA. Trimming left V 0 bases short and J 4 bases short, with 6 bases between. CDR3 sequence reads: CASSLTASTGELFF. DNA for the CDR3: TGTGCCAGCAGCTTAACGGCCTCCACCGGGGAGCTGTTTTTT.

The chain links TRBV28 to TRBJ1-1; D is uncertain. This CDR3 region has 12 residues. Germline V gene sequence: CDR1 MDHEN, CDR2 SYDVKM. The germline V and J ends were trimmed by 6 bases and 3 bases, with 8 bases remaining between them. The CDR3 sequence: CASSQVYTEAFF. The CDR3, as DNA: TGTGCCAGCAGCCAGGTTTACACTGAAGCTTTCTTT.

This clone has more than one count but fewer than ten. V is TRBV7-9 and J is TRBJ1-2; D not resolved. Germline V lookup: CDR1 SEHNR, CDR2 FQNEAQ (reference sequence). Trimming stripped 5 bases from V and 6 bases from J, with 10 bases between. The CDR3 runs 12 residues. The CDR3 DNA is TGTGCCAGCAGCAACCCCATAAATGGCTACACCTTC. It codes for CASSNPINGYTF. Using reference TRBV7-9 and TRBJ1-2 for the parts outside the CDR3, the full variable domain is DTGVSQNPRHKITKRGQNVTFRCDPISEHNRLYWYRQTLGQGPEFLTYFQNEAQLEKSRLLSDRFSAERPKGSFSTLEIQRTEQGDSAMYLCASSNPINGYTFGSGTRLTVV.

This clone was observed a few times. The chain couples TRBV7-8 to TRBJ2-7; perhaps TRBD1 as D (5 bases). V was cut by 3 bases and J by 0 bases, with 6 bases left in between. The CDR3 extends over 13 amino acids. In germline, CDR1 is SGHVS, CDR2 FQNEAQ. CDR3 sequence reads: CASSLGHSYEQYF. CDR3 coding DNA: TGTGCCAGCAGCTTGGGGCACTCCTACGAGCAGTACTTC.

This clone was observed a handful of times. The chain combines TRBV4-1 with TRBJ1-1; weak D call: TRBD1 (5 bases). Germline V gene lookup returns CDR1 MGHRA and CDR2 YSYEKL. The CDR3 totals 15 residues. V was trimmed by 3 bases and J by 0 bases, leaving 11 bases between them. The CDR3 DNA is TGCGCCAGCAGCCACACGGGACGGATGAACACTGAAGCTTTCTTT. Its translation is CASSHTGRMNTEAFF.

The chain joins TRBV25-1 to TRBJ2-3; perhaps TRBD1 as D (7 bases). CDR3 size: 15 residues. Per germline, CDR1 MGHDK and CDR2 SYGVNS. The V end lost 5 bases, the J end lost 0 bases, and 12 bases lay between the germline ends. The CDR3 protein is CASSLRGASTDTQYF. CDR3 in DNA: TGTGCCAGCAGTCTCAGGGGGGCGAGCACAGATACGCAGTATTTT. The complete variable domain, with remaining parts taken from reference TRBV25-1 and TRBJ2-3, reads EADIYQTPRYLVIGTGKKITLECSQTMGHDKMYWYQQDPGMELHLIHYSYGVNSTEKGDLSSESTVSRIRTEHFPLTLESARPSHTSQYLCASSLRGASTDTQYFGPGTRLTVL.

This clone was seen more than once but under ten times. The chain carries TRBV6-1 and TRBJ2-5; 12 bases map to TRBD1. The V and J ends lost 6 bases and 5 bases, in that order; junction bases with no gene match: 7. CDR3 length equals 15 residues. Germline values: CDR1 MNHNS, CDR2 SASEGT. CDR3: CASRAGTGGLETQYF. The CDR3 coding sequence is TGTGCCAGCAGGGCGGGGACAGGGGGCTTGGAGACCCAGTACTTC.

In this sample, this clone turned up a few times. The CDR3 region is CASSLRTGSMYEQYF. The CDR3 nucleotides are TGTGCCAGCAGCTTGCGGACAGGTAGCATGTACGAGCAGTACTTC. The chain is built from TRBV7-6 and TRBJ2-7; 7 nucleotides align to TRBD1. CDR1 is SGHVS and CDR2 is FNYEAQ in the germline V gene. V trimming: 3 bases; J trimming: 4 bases; junction bases outside the gene matches: 9. The CDR3 has 15 residues.

Comments on this clone: Additional DNA sequences in this sample encode the identical CDR3. The chain links TRBV9 to TRBJ2-3; D is perhaps TRBD1 or TRBD2 (6 bases each). This CDR3 has 15 amino acids. Per the germline V gene, CDR1 is SGDLS and CDR2 is YYNGEE. V was pared by 2 bases and J by 0 bases, with 10 bases between. Here the CDR3 DNA reads TGTGCCAGCAGCGTGGGGGGCGGGAGCACAGATACGCAGTATTTT. It is translated as CASSVGGGSTDTQYF.

This clone was detected a few times. V gene TRBV28 combines with J gene TRBJ1-5; D remains unclear. This CDR3 spans 16 amino acids. The germline V gene encodes CDR1 MDHEN and CDR2 SYDVKM. Between the trimmed V and J ends, which lost 7 bases and 0 bases, there was a span of 16 bases. In DNA, the CDR3 is TGTGCCAGCACCGCGAAAGGGTGGTATAGCAATCAGCCCCAGCATTTT. Translation: CASTAKGWYSNQPQHF. Using reference TRBV28 and TRBJ1-5 for the parts outside the CDR3, the full variable domain is DVKVTQSSRYLVKRTGEKVFLECVQDMDHENMFWYRQDPGLGLRLIYFSYDVKMKEKGDIPEGYSVSREKKERFSLILESASTNQTSMYLCASTAKGWYSNQPQHFGDGTRLSIL.

The rearrangement joins TRBV5-4 to TRBJ2-1; no firm D call. CDR1 is SGHNT and CDR2 is YYREEE in the germline V gene (reference sequence). The CDR3 loop spans 16 amino acids. V shed 0 bases and J shed 5 bases, with 15 bases lying between them. The CDR3 is CASSLEAAPAHNEQFF. Written as DNA, the CDR3 is TGTGCCAGCAGCTTGGAGGCGGCCCCTGCCCACAATGAGCAGTTCTTC. Drawing the rest from reference TRBV5-4 and TRBJ2-1, the complete variable domain is ETGVTQSPTHLIKTRGQQVTLRCSSQSGHNTVSWYQQALGQGPQFIFQYYREEENGRGNFPPRFSGLQFPNYSSELNVNALELDDSALYLCASSLEAAPAHNEQFFGPGTRLTVL.

This clone was picked up a small number of times. This chain links TRBV2 with TRBJ1-1; maybe TRBD1 (6 bases). Trimming shortened V by 5 bases and J by 2 bases, and 12 bases separated the two germline ends. From germline, CDR1 is SNHLY and CDR2 FYNNEI. The CDR3 runs to 14 residues. The CDR3 DNA reads as TGTGCCAGCAGTCAGGACAGCTTAAACACTGAAGCTTTCTTT. Amino acids: CASSQDSLNTEAFF.

A few counts support this clone. The V and J genes are TRBV15 and TRBJ2-5; 9 bases are a match to TRBD1. The CDR3 sequence is 16 residues long. V dropped 3 bases and J dropped 2; count of bases not matched to a gene: 7. Germline CDR1 reads LNHNV; CDR2 reads YYDKDF (reference sequence). The chain's CDR3 is CATSRARDRAQETQYF. Written as DNA, the CDR3 is TGTGCCACCAGCAGGGCCCGGGACAGGGCTCAAGAGACCCAGTACTTC.

Concerning this clone: Other nucleotide sequences in the sample specify the same CDR3. The V gene is TRBV5-1, the J gene TRBJ2-1; 7 bases agree with TRBD2. Losses at the gene ends were 4 bases for V and 4 bases for J; bases not matched to a gene: 11. Looked up from germline, CDR1 is SGHRS and CDR2 is YFSETQ. This CDR3 contains 16 residues. The CDR3 loop is CASSPPASGPYNEQFF. The CDR3 DNA reads TGCGCCAGCAGCCCTCCTGCTAGCGGACCATACAATGAGCAGTTCTTC.

The CDR3, as DNA: TGCGCCAGCAGCTACTCTTCCGGGACTAGTCTGTTCCATGAGCAGTTCTTC. This translates into CASSYSSGTSLFHEQFF. J is TRBJ2-1 and V is TRBV5-1, with 8 bases identical to TRBD2. The CDR3 has 17 residues. Germline V gene sequence: CDR1 SGHRS, CDR2 YFSETQ. V lost 3 bases and J lost 8; bases outside the gene matches: 16.